Following are 5 T cell receptor beta chains from one sample sequenced in a study of neurological immune-mediated disorders. TCRdb re-derived calls from the 5' RACE reads in MiXCR, one entry per CDR3 protein. The sample has some 47,000 distinct CDR3 sequences; 20% to 25% are singletons. Regarding time point: technical triplicate 3. Specimen: PBMCs. The receptors originated from a man in his sixties with HTLV-1-associated myelopathy (HAM/TSP).

Notes on this clonotype: A read error is possible here, since a much larger clone lies one base away. This chain links TRBV18 with TRBJ2-5; the D gene could be TRBD1 or TRBD2 (5 bases each). In germline, CDR1 is KGHSH, CDR2 LQKENI. Deletions cut 3 bases from V and 4 bases from J, with 15 bases between. This CDR3 spans 15 amino acids. CDR3 sequence (DNA): TGTGCCAGCTCACCCCCGAGAGGGGTGGCAGAGACCCAGTACTTC. This encodes CASSPPRGVAETQYF.

This clonotype was observed at least ten times. The V call is TRBV5-1, the J call TRBJ2-3; D possibly corresponds to TRBD2 (6 bases). There are 13 residues in the CDR3. Germline loops: CDR1 SGHRS, CDR2 YFSETQ. V lost 0 bases, J lost 5 bases, and 7 bases lay in between. The CDR3 DNA reads as TGCGCCAGCAGCTTGGTCGGGGGAGATACGCAGTATTTT. This encodes CASSLVGGDTQYF.

This clonotype was observed a few times. The rearrangement links TRBV20-1 to TRBJ2-6; possible D gene TRBD1, 6 bases. The V end lost 4 bases, the J end lost 0 bases, and 13 bases lay between the germline ends. The CDR3 has 16 amino acids. Per germline, CDR1 DFQATT and CDR2 SNEGSKA (reference sequence). CDR3 residues: CSATPDSYSGANVLTF. The CDR3 region has the DNA TGCAGTGCTACCCCGGACAGTTACTCTGGGGCCAACGTCCTGACTTTC.

Many counts were recorded for this clonotype. The chain links TRBV3-1 to TRBJ2-7, with a weak D call TRBD1 (5 bases). V was trimmed by 5 bases and J by 0 bases, leaving 17 bases between them. CDR3 size: 16 residues. Germline V gives CDR1 LGHDT, CDR2 YNNKEL (reference sequence). CDR3 DNA: TGTGCCAGCAGCGAAACCCTATCCAGGGCCTCCTACGAGCAGTACTTC. Residues: CASSETLSRASYEQYF.

This clonotype was observed many times. J is TRBJ2-5 and V is TRBV20-1, with TRBD2 identical over 11 bases. The CDR3 extends over 15 amino acids. With 5 bases clipped from V and 3 bases from J, the junction kept 8 bases outside the gene matches. The germline V gene has CDR1 DFQATT and CDR2 SNEGSKA (reference sequence). CDR3 loop: CSAPLAGGPKETQYF. The CDR3 bases are TGCAGTGCTCCTCTAGCGGGAGGTCCAAAAGAGACCCAGTACTTC.